These T cell receptor beta chains were read from a single sample in a study of shared clonotypes between healthy human individuals. The method was immunoSEQ multiplex PCR; TCRdb's version includes in-frame clones alone and lacks a portion of them. The sample shows about 2.1 million clones, roughly 95% of them seen only once. Sequencing was carried out using naive CD8+ T cells from PBMCs. The receptors come from a young man in good health. Some clones in this sample may be carry-over from other donors' samples. Both conserved end residues are part of each CDR3. The order of the fields is D gene, J gene, V gene, clone size, CDR3 DNA, CDR3 protein. A D gene is named only where the DNA matches it firmly. Clone sizes are given selectively: once, few, many, or a class where the clone is expanded.

.	TRBJ1-1	TRBV10-3	.	TGTGCCATCAGTGAGGGACCTAATGGCATGAACACTGAAGCTTTCTTT	CAISEGPNGMNTEAFF
.	TRBJ1-2	TRBV6-5	.	TGTGCCAGCAGGGTCCAGGGGCACTATGGCTACACCTTC	CASRVQGHYGYTF
.	TRBJ1-5	TRBV6-1	.	TGTGCCAGCAGGGAGAGGAGTAGCAATCAGCCCCAGCATTTT	CASRERSSNQPQHF
TRBD2	TRBJ2-4	TRBV11-2	.	TGTGCCAGCAGCTCAGGGACCCGGACTAGCGGGGGGATTCAGTACTTC	CASSSGTRTSGGIQYF
.	TRBJ1-2	TRBV12-5	.	TGTGCTAGTGGTTTGGATATCGACGGGAGGCCCTATGGCTACACCTTC	CASGLDIDGRPYGYTF
.	TRBJ2-1	TRBV7-9	once	TGTGCCAGCAGCCCTCCTTGGGGGGACAATGAGCAGTTCTTC	CASSPPWGDNEQFF
.	TRBJ2-5	TRBV5-6	.	TGTGCCAGCAACCACTGGCGGTTCCAAGAGACCCAGTACTTC	CASNHWRFQETQYF
.	TRBJ1-1	TRBV7-9	.	TGTGCCAGCAGATCAGGGGAGTTGAACACTGAAGCTTTCTTT	CASRSGELNTEAFF
.	TRBJ2-2	TRBV15	.	TGTGCCACCAGCAGAGATAGGTCGGGGGCAGAGGGATTTGCCGGGGAGCTGTTTTTT	CATSRDRSGAEGFAGELFF
.	TRBJ2-1	TRBV7-9	.	TGTGCCAGCAGCTTAGTTAGGGGTAATGAGCAGTTCTTC	CASSLVRGNEQFF
TRBD2	TRBJ2-1	TRBV6-5	.	TGTGCCAGCAGCGCCGGGGAGGGCAATGAGCAGTTCTTC	CASSAGEGNEQFF
TRBD1	TRBJ1-3	TRBV7-2	.	TGTGCCAGCAGCTTCCCGGGACAGGGGGAAATGACCATATATTTT	CASSFPGQGEMTIYF
.	TRBJ1-4	TRBV4-3	.	TGCGCCAGCAGCCAAGATTGGGGGGCGGTACGCGAAAAACTGTTTTTT	CASSQDWGAVREKLFF
.	TRBJ2-3	TRBV4-1	.	TGCGCCAGCAGCCCGGATTCAGGGGGGGTGGGAGATACGCAGTATTTT	CASSPDSGGVGDTQYF
.	TRBJ2-3	TRBV6-5	.	TGTGCCAGCAGTCCCCGTCCCTGGGGCACAGATACGCAGTATTTT	CASSPRPWGTDTQYF
.	TRBJ1-1	TRBV9	once	TGTGCCAGCAGCCCTGAAGGACCAGGGGTGAACACTGAAGCTTTCTTT	CASSPEGPGVNTEAFF
.	TRBJ2-7	TRBV5-1	.	TGCGCCAGCAGCTTGGCCCCAGATTCCTACGAGCAGTACTTC	CASSLAPDSYEQYF
.	TRBJ1-1	TRBV7-8	.	TGTGCCAGCAGCTTAGCGTCGAGGGGAGCTGAAGCTTTCTTT	CASSLASRGAEAFF
.	TRBJ2-7	TRBV19	once	TGTGCCAGTAGTACTTTGGACTCCTACGAGCAGTACTTC	CASSTLDSYEQYF
.	TRBJ2-3	TRBV27	.	TGTGCCAGCAGTTTAGGCAGGGTGACAGATACGCAGTATTTT	CASSLGRVTDTQYF
TRBD2	TRBJ2-1	TRBV9	.	TGTGCCAGCGGAACTAGCGGGAGTAAAAATGAGCAGTTCTTC	CASGTSGSKNEQFF
TRBD2	TRBJ2-5	TRBV10-3	.	TGTGCCATCAGCCAACTAGCGGGAGGTCAAGAGACCCAGTACTTC	CAISQLAGGQETQYF
.	TRBJ2-3	TRBV7-2	once	TGTGCCAGCAGCCCATCCCGGACAAGGCCGTCAGATACGCAGTATTTT	CASSPSRTRPSDTQYF
.	TRBJ1-2	TRBV27	.	TGTGCCAGTCAACACCTGACGGAATATGGCTACACCTTC	CASQHLTEYGYTF
TRBD1	TRBJ1-4	TRBV19	.	TGTGCCAGTAGCGGACAGGGTTTCGGTGAAAAACTGTTTTTT	CASSGQGFGEKLFF
.	TRBJ2-2	TRBV12-1	once	TGCCCCCAGCAAAGCAGGGGGGACACCGGGGAGCTGTTTTTT	CPQQSRGDTGELFF
TRBD1	TRBJ2-7	TRBV19	.	TGTGCCAGTAGTGCGACAGGGAAATACGAGCAGTACTTC	CASSATGKYEQYF
TRBD1	TRBJ1-2	TRBV7-3	.	TGTGCCAGCAGCTTAACGGGACAGGGTCTGGACTATGGCTACACCTTC	CASSLTGQGLDYGYTF
.	TRBJ1-1	TRBV27	few	TGTGCCAGCACCTCGCCTCTATCGGGGAACACTGAAGCTTTCTTT	CASTSPLSGNTEAFF
.	TRBJ2-3	TRBV6-5	.	TGTGCCAGCAGTTACGGTGGGTTGACAGATACGCAGTATTTT	CASSYGGLTDTQYF
.	TRBJ2-7	TRBV6-1	.	TGTGCCAGCAGTGACGGGGATAGCTCCTACGAGCAGTACTTC	CASSDGDSSYEQYF
.	TRBJ1-1	TRBV6-5	.	TGTGCCAGCAGCCGAAACACTGAAGCTTTCTTT	CASSRNTEAFF
.	TRBJ2-3	TRBV27	.	TGTGCCAGCAGAGGTCCCCCTAGCACAGATACGCAGTATTTT	CASRGPPSTDTQYF
.	TRBJ2-7	TRBV9	.	TGTGCCAGCAGCGTAGTTGTCGGTTCAGAGCAGTACTTC	CASSVVVGSEQYF
TRBD2	TRBJ2-6	TRBV4-3	.	TGCGCCAGCAGCCAAGAAACTAGCGGGAGAGAAATCTCTGGGGCCAACGTCCTGACTTTC	CASSQETSGREISGANVLTF
.	TRBJ2-1	TRBV27	.	TGTGCCAGCCAAACTCTCGGACAGAATGAGCAGTTCTTC	CASQTLGQNEQFF
TRBD2	TRBJ2-7	TRBV27	.	TGTGCCAGCAGTTTCGGGATGAGCGGGAACGAGCAGTACTTC	CASSFGMSGNEQYF